One T cell receptor (beta chain) is described in this entry. What it binds is unknown. The germline V gene has CDR1 SEHNR and CDR2 FQNEAQ (reference sequence). The CDR3 is 14 residues long. V gave up 1 base and J gave up 9 bases, with 13 bases separating them. PCR was performed a second time for roughly 7 to 12 cycles using a sample-barcoded 5' primer and a J-beta primer mix. TCRdb re-called the 5' RACE reads through MiXCR, storing one row per CDR3 protein. The sample shows some 1,800,000 distinct CDR3 sequences, approximately 40% of them seen only once. The data derive from a study of blood T cells in healthy people across ages. Whole-study findings and limits: CMV infection status of these donors was not known.

The source material was blood. This clonotype was obtained from a human donor in good health. The V gene is TRBV7-9, the J gene TRBJ1-5; D unresolved. CDR3 nucleotide sequence: TGTGCCAGCAGCTTAGAGGCCGACGTGGGGCCCCAGCATTTT. Translation gives CASSLEADVGPQHF.